Shown below are 21 T cell receptor beta chains from a single sample sequenced in a study of OX40 agonist ivuxolimab in advanced cancers. Generated by immunoSEQ multiplex PCR, the TCRdb table keeps only in-frame clones and is missing some. The sample has approximately 100,000 clones, around 88% seen once; the top ten hold over 0.4%. The sample here was CD4+ or CD8+ T cells sorted from blood, taken in a trial of the OX40 agonist ivuxolimab. The receptors were gathered from an adult with an advanced solid tumor such as melanoma, head and neck, liver or kidney cancer.

The rearrangement uses TRBV15 and TRBJ1-1; 7 positions agree with TRBD1. After removal of 5 bases from V and 1 base from J, the junction contained 13 bases not matched to a gene. The CDR3 totals 17 residues. In germline, CDR1 is LNHNV, CDR2 YYDKDF (reference sequence). The chain's CDR3 is CATSLGGTVHPNTEAFF. The CDR3 DNA reads TGTGCCACCAGCCTAGGGGGGACAGTACACCCGAACACTGAAGCTTTCTTT. The full variable domain, completed using reference TRBV15 and TRBJ1-1, is DAMVIQNPRYQVTQFGKPVTLSCSQTLNHNVMYWYQQKSSQAPKLLFHYYDKDFNNEADTPDNFQSRRPNTSFCFLDIRSPGLGDTAMYLCATSLGGTVHPNTEAFFGQGTRLTVV.

The gene calls are TRBV7-9 and TRBJ2-7; possible D gene TRBD2, 6 bases. The germline CDR1 and CDR2 sequences are SEHNR and FQNEAQ (reference sequence). The ends were cut back, 5 bases at V and 4 bases at J, with 18 bases in the middle. This CDR3 is 15 amino acids long. The chain's CDR3 is CASSHLGGKSYEQYF. In DNA form, the CDR3 reads TGTGCCAGCAGCCACCTAGGAGGGAAGAGTTACGAGCAGTACTTC.

The chain couples TRBV9 to TRBJ2-7, with TRBD1 matching over 7 bases. The V gene's germline CDR1 is SGDLS and CDR2 YYNGEE. The CDR3 has 14 amino acids. J gave up 2 bases and V 4 bases, and 6 bases lay outside the gene matches. The CDR3, as DNA: TGTGCCAGCAGCCCCGGGACAGTAGCCTACGAGCAGTACTTC. Translated, it gives CASSPGTVAYEQYF.

This clone was seen only a few times. The chain has TRBV29-1 and TRBJ1-2, with unresolved D. There are 12 residues in the CDR3. In germline, CDR1 is SQVTM, CDR2 ANQGSEA. V dropped 5 bases and J dropped 8 bases, with 15 bases sitting between them. The CDR3: CSVPTEPGGYTF. In nucleotides, the CDR3 is TGCAGCGTTCCTACAGAGCCGGGCGGCTACACCTTC.

This chain connects TRBV7-3 to TRBJ2-2; TRBD1 aligns across 8 bases. CDR3 length equals 13 residues. Germline loops: CDR1 SGHTA, CDR2 FQGTGA. V was pared by 3 bases and J by 9 bases, with 3 bases of the junction left unmatched. CDR3 in DNA: TGTGCCAGCAGCTTGGGACAGGACTGGGAGCTGTTTTTT. It translates to CASSLGQDWELFF.

This chain links TRBV7-3 with TRBJ2-3; TRBD2 matches 7 bases. The germline gives CDR1 SGHTA, CDR2 FQGTGA. The trim removed 5 bases at V and 4 bases at J, leaving 12 bases unmatched. CDR3 length: 16 amino acids. The CDR3 region has the DNA TGTGCCAGCAGCACCGGACTAAGCGGGGCAGCAGATACGCAGTATTTT. Translating gives CASSTGLSGAADTQYF.

J is TRBJ2-7 and V is TRBV19; 9 bases match TRBD1. V gave up 4 bases and J gave up 5 bases; unmatched junction bases: 9. This CDR3 has 15 amino acids. The V gene's germline CDR1 is LNHDA and CDR2 SQIVND (reference sequence). CDR3 in DNA: TGTGCCAGTAGTACGTCCGGGACAGGGCGGCACGAGCAGTACTTC. Encoded protein: CASSTSGTGRHEQYF.

This clone came up a few times. The J gene is TRBJ1-1, the V gene TRBV6-4; no firm D call. Looked up from germline, CDR1 is MRHNA and CDR2 is SNTAGT. The CDR3 runs to 14 residues. V dropped 6 bases and J dropped 3 bases, with 14 bases sitting between them. The CDR3 is CASSTGTSDTEAFF. CDR3 nucleotide sequence: TGTGCCAGCAGCACTGGAACTAGCGACACTGAAGCTTTCTTT.

The gene calls are TRBV9 and TRBJ2-3, with D perhaps matching TRBD2 (6 bases). Trimming took off 4 bases at V and 0 bases at J, with 9 bases between the two ends. The CDR3 totals 14 residues. Germline CDR1 and CDR2: SGDLS and YYNGEE. CDR3 sequence reads: CASSWRGSTDTQYF. CDR3 DNA: TGTGCCAGCAGCTGGCGGGGAAGCACAGATACGCAGTATTTT.

V usage is TRBV2 and J usage is TRBJ2-1, with TRBD1 identical over 8 bases. This CDR3 has 17 amino acids. Germline assignment: CDR1 SNHLY and CDR2 FYNNEI. The V gene end was trimmed by 4 bases and the J gene end by 5 bases; junction bases not matched to a gene: 13. CDR3 bases: TGTGCCAGCAGTGCCCCCCCCGGGACAGGTGTAGACAATGAGCAGTTCTTC. This gives the protein CASSAPPGTGVDNEQFF.

This clone was found once. The rearrangement joins TRBV6-1 to TRBJ2-3, with D possibly being TRBD2 (6 bases). The germline V gene encodes CDR1 MNHNS and CDR2 SASEGT. Trimming cost V 8 bases and J 0 bases, with 12 bases left between them. The CDR3 sequence is 14 residues long. CDR3 sequence reads: CASRGFSSTDTQYF. The CDR3 DNA follows: TGTGCCAGCCGGGGGTTCTCTAGCACAGATACGCAGTATTTT.

The V gene is TRBV18, the J gene TRBJ2-5; the D is unclear. The CDR3 length is 13 residues. The germline V gene has CDR1 KGHSH and CDR2 LQKENI. Trimming shortened V by 5 bases and J by 2 bases, and 9 bases separated the two germline ends. CDR3 in DNA: TGTGCCAGCTCAACCGCTCCGCAAGAGACCCAGTACTTC. Its translation: CASSTAPQETQYF.

This clone was seen only a few times. This chain joins TRBV7-2 and TRBJ1-2; 7 bases line up with TRBD1. The CDR3 runs to 14 residues. Per the germline V gene, CDR1 is SGHTA and CDR2 is FQGNSA. The ends lost 3 bases at V and 4 bases at J; junction bases unmatched: 5. CDR3 DNA sequence: TGTGCCAGCAGCTTGACGGGACAGACCTATGGCTACACCTTC. Residues: CASSLTGQTYGYTF. Using reference TRBV7-2 and TRBJ1-2 for the parts outside the CDR3, the full variable domain is GAGVSQSPSNKVTEKGKDVELRCDPISGHTALYWYRQSLGQGLEFLIYFQGNSAPDKSGLPSDRFSAERTGGSVSTLTIQRTQQEDSAVYLCASSLTGQTYGYTFGSGTRLTVV.

The chain is built from TRBV10-3 and TRBJ2-5; unclear D gene. This CDR3 comprises 13 residues. Between the trimmed V and J ends, which lost 8 bases and 5 bases, there was a span of 15 bases. In germline, CDR1 is ENHRY, CDR2 SYGVKD. CDR3 nucleotides: TGTGCCATCCAAGAAGAAGTACGCGAGACCCAGTACTTC. It codes for CAIQEEVRETQYF.

The chain has TRBV21-1 and TRBJ2-1; TRBD2 is taken as the D call from the table, unchecked against the DNA. TRBV21-1 is termed a pseudogene. The CDR3 is 16 residues long. Written as DNA, the CDR3 is TGTGCCAGCAGCAAAGGCTGGAGGGGACCCTACAATGAGCAGTTCTTC. Translated: CASSKGWRGPYNEQFF.

V gene TRBV18 combines with J gene TRBJ1-5; D is ambiguous. The V end lost 3 bases, the J end lost 0 bases, and 6 bases lay between the germline ends. The germline V gene encodes CDR1 KGHSH and CDR2 LQKENI. This CDR3 region has 14 residues. The CDR3 nucleotides read TGTGCCAGCTCACCCCAGAATAGCAATCAGCCCCAGCATTTT. Its protein product is CASSPQNSNQPQHF.

This chain connects TRBV6-5 to TRBJ1-1, with D unresolved. There are 13 residues in the CDR3. Looked up from germline, CDR1 is MNHEY and CDR2 is SVGAGI. The V end was cut by 2 bases, the J end by 2 bases, with 6 bases between. The CDR3 DNA sequence: TGTGCCAGCAGTTACCTTGACAACACTGAAGCTTTCTTT. This codes for CASSYLDNTEAFF.

The CDR3 here is CASSQDLGDYYEQYF. CDR3 DNA: TGCGCCAGCAGCCAAGATCTAGGGGACTACTACGAGCAGTACTTC. The chain employs TRBV4-3 and TRBJ2-7; TRBD2 matches 7 bases. The germline V gene has CDR1 LGHNA and CDR2 YSLEER. J was trimmed by 3 bases and V by 0 bases; bases with no gene match: 5. The CDR3 length is 15 residues.

The gene calls are TRBV19 and TRBJ2-3, with a tentative D call TRBD2 (6 bases). The V end was cut by 5 bases, the J end by 12 bases, with 24 bases between. The CDR3 runs 15 residues. Germline V gene sequence: CDR1 LNHDA, CDR2 SQIVND (reference sequence). The CDR3 spells CASSLSGTPSKSQYF. CDR3 DNA: TGTGCCAGTAGTCTTTCCGGGACTCCCTCGAAATCCCAGTATTTT. Combining the CDR3 with reference TRBV19 and TRBJ2-3 gives the whole variable domain DGGITQSPKYLFRKEGQNVTLSCEQNLNHDAMYWYRQDPGQGLRLIYYSQIVNDFQKGDIAEGYSVSREKKESFPLTVTSAQKNPTAFYLCASSLSGTPSKSQYFGPGTRLTVL.

The chain links TRBV7-6 to TRBJ2-6; D possibly corresponds to TRBD2 (5 bases). Trimming took 4 bases from V and 3 from J, leaving 13 bases between them. Germline CDR1 is SGHVS and CDR2 is FNYEAQ. The CDR3 spans 16 residues. This CDR3 reads CASSSEGNVGANVLTF. As DNA, the CDR3 is TGTGCCAGCAGCTCAGAGGGTAACGTTGGGGCCAACGTCCTGACTTTC.

V is TRBV10-3 and J is TRBJ1-5, with D perhaps TRBD1 (6 bases). The CDR3 is made up of 14 amino acids. V lost 4 bases and J lost 3, with 10 bases in between. Germline-derived CDR1 and CDR2 are ENHRY and SYGVKD. This CDR3 reads CAISARDNNQPQHF. DNA of the CDR3: TGTGCCATCAGTGCCCGGGACAACAATCAGCCCCAGCATTTT.